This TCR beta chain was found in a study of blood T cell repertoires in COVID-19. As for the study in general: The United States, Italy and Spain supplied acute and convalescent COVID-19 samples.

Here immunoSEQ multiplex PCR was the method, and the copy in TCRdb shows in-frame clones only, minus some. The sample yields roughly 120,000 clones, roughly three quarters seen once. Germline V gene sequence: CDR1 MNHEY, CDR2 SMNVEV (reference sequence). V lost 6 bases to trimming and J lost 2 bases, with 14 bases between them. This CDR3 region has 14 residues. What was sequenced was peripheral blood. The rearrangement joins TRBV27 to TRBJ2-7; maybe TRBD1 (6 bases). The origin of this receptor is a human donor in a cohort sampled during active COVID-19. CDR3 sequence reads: CASSLRDTAYEQYF. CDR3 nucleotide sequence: TGTGCCAGCAGCCTCCGGGACACAGCCTACGAGCAGTACTTC.